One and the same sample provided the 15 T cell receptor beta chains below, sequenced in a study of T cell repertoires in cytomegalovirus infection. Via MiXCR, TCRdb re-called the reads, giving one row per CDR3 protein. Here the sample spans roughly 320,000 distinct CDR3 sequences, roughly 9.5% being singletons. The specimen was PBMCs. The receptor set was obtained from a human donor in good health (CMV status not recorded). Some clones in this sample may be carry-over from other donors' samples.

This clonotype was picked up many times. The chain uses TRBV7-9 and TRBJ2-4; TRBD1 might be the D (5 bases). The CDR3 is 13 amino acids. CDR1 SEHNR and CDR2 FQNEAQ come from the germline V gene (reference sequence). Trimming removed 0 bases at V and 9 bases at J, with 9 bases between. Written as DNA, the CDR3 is TGTGCCAGCAGCTTAGCCGGTACAGGCATTCAGTACTTC. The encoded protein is CASSLAGTGIQYF.

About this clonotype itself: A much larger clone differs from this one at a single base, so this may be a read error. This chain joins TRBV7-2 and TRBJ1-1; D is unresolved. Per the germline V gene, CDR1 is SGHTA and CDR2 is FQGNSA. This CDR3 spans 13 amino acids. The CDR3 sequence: CVSSFGRDTEAFF. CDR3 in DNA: TGTGTCAGCAGCTTCGGGCGGGACACTGAAGCTTTCTTT.

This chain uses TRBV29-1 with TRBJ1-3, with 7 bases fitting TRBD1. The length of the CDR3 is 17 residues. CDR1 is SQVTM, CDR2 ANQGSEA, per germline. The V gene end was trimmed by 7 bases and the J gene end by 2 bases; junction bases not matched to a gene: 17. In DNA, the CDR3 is TGCAGCGCTGACCCCCTTCCAGGGGGGCTAGCTGGAAACACCATATATTTT. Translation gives CSADPLPGGLAGNTIYF. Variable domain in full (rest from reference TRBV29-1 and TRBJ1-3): SAVISQKPSRDICQRGTSLTIQCQVDSQVTMMFWYRQQPGQSLTLIATANQGSEATYESGFVIDKFPISRPNLTFSTLTVSNMSPEDSSIYLCSADPLPGGLAGNTIYFGEGSWLTVV.

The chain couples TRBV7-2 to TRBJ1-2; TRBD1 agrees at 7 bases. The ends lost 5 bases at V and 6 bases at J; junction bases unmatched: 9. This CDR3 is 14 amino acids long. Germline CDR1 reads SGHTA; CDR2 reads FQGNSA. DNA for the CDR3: TGTGCCAGCAGCCCTAAAGGGACAGCCCATGGCTACACCTTC. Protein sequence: CASSPKGTAHGYTF.

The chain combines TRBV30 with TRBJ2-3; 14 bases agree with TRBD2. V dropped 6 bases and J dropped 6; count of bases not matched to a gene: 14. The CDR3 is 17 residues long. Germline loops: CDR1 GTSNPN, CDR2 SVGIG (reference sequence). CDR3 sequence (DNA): TGTGCCTGTTACGTTCCGGGACTAGCGGGAGATGGGGATACGCAGTATTTT. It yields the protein CACYVPGLAGDGDTQYF.

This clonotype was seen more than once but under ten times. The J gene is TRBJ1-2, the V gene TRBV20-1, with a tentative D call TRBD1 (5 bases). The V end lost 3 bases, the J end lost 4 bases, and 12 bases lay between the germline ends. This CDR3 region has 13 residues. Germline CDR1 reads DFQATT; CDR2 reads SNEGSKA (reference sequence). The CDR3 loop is CSARSPGSYGYTF. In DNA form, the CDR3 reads TGCAGTGCTAGGTCGCCAGGGAGCTATGGCTACACCTTC.

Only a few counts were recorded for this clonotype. As DNA, the CDR3 is TGTGCCAGCAGCCAAGACAGGGGGGATGGCTACACCTTC. It is translated as CASSQDRGDGYTF. The J gene is TRBJ1-2, the V gene TRBV4-2; 7 bases are shared with TRBD1. J gave up 6 bases and V 0 bases, and 1 base lay outside the gene matches. CDR3 length equals 13 residues. Germline loops: CDR1 LGHNA, CDR2 YNFKEQ.

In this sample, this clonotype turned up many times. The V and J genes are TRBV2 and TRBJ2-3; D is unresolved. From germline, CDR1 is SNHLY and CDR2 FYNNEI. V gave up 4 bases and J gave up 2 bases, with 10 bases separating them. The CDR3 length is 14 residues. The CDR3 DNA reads TGTGCCAGCAGTGTCCGCACGCTCACAGATACGCAGTATTTT. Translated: CASSVRTLTDTQYF.

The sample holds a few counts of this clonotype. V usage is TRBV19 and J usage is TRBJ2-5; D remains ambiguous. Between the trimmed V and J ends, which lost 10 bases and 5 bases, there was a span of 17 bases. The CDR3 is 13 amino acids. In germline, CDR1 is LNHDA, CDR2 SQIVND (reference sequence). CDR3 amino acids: CATEGPSRETQYF. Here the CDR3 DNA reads TGTGCCACAGAAGGACCCTCTCGGGAGACCCAGTACTTC.

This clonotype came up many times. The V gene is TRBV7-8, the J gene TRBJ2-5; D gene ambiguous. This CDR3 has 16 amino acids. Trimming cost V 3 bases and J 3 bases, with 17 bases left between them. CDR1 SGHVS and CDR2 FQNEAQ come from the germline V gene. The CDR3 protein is CASSFSTSVDEETQYF. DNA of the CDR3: TGTGCCAGCAGCTTCTCTACTTCAGTGGACGAAGAGACCCAGTACTTC.

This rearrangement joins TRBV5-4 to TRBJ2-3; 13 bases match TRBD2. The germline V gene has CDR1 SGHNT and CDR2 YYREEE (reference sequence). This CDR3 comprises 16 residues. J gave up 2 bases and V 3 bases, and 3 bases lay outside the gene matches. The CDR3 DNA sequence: TGTGCCAGCAGCTCGGGGACTAGCGGGGCCACAGATACGCAGTATTTT. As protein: CASSSGTSGATDTQYF.

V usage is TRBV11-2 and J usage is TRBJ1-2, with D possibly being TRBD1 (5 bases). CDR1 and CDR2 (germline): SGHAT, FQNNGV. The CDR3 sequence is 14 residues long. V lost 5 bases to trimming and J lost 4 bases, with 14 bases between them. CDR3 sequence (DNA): TGTGCCAGCAGCCCGCAGTCAGGGATCTATGGCTACACCTTC. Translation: CASSPQSGIYGYTF.

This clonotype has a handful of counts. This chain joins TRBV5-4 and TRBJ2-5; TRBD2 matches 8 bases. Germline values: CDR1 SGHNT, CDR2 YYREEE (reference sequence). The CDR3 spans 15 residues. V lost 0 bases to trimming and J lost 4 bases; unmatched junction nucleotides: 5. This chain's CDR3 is CASSLEPSGLETQYF. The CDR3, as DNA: TGTGCCAGCAGCTTGGAGCCTAGCGGGTTAGAGACCCAGTACTTC.

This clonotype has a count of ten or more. CDR3 bases: TGTGCCAGCAGTGGGACAGGGGATGGACAGCCCCAGCATTTT. Its protein is CASSGTGDGQPQHF. The chain recombines TRBV6-1 with TRBJ1-5; 9 bases are a match to TRBD1. The CDR3 has 14 residues. Germline V gene sequence: CDR1 MNHNS, CDR2 SASEGT. The ends lost 4 bases at V and 7 bases at J; junction bases unmatched: 5.

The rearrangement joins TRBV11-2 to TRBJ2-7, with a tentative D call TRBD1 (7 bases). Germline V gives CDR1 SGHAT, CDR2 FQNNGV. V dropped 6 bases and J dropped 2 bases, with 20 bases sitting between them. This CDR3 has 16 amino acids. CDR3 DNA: TGTGCCAGCAGGCCACTGGCGGGACAGTCAGCCTACGAGCAGTACTTC. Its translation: CASRPLAGQSAYEQYF.